The entry that follows covers one T cell receptor (beta chain) sequence. Germline V CDR1 and CDR2: KGHSH, LQKENI. CDR3 length equals 12 residues. V lost 1 base, J lost 8 bases, and 1 base stayed unmatched. This sample is part of a study of OX40 agonist ivuxolimab in advanced cancers. Clones were read by immunoSEQ multiplex PCR, and TCRdb kept only the in-frame ones, dropping some. In the table there are roughly 70,000 clones, roughly four fifths of which are singletons. The sample here was CD4+ or CD8+ T cells sorted from blood, taken in a trial of the OX40 agonist ivuxolimab. The chain combines TRBV18 with TRBJ1-1, with TRBD1 matching over 7 bases. The TCR comes from an adult with an advanced solid tumor such as melanoma, head and neck, liver or kidney cancer. CDR3 coding DNA: TGTGCCAGCTCACCACTACAGGGGGAAGCTTTCTTT. Residues: CASSPLQGEAFF.